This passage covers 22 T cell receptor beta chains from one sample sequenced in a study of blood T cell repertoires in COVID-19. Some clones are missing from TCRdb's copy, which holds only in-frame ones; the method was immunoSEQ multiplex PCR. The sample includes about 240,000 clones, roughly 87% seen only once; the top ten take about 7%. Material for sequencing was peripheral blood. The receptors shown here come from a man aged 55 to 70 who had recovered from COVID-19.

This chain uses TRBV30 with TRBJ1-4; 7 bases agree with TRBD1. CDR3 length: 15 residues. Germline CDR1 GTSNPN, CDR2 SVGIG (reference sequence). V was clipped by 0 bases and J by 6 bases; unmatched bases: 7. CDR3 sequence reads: CAWSVRRDRDEKLFF. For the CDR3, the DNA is TGTGCCTGGAGTGTTCGACGGGACAGAGATGAAAAACTGTTTTTT. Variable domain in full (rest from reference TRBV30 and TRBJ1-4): SQTIHQWPATLVQPVGSPLSLECTVEGTSNPNLYWYRQAAGRGLQLLFYSVGIGQISSEVPQNLSASRPQDRQFILSSKKLLLSDSGFYLCAWSVRRDRDEKLFFGSGTQLSVL.

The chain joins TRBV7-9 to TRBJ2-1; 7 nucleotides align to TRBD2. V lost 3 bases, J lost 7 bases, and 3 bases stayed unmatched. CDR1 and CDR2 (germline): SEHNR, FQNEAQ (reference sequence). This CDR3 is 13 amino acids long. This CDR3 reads CASSLWGGNEQFF. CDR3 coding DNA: TGTGCCAGCAGCTTGTGGGGGGGTAATGAGCAGTTCTTC.

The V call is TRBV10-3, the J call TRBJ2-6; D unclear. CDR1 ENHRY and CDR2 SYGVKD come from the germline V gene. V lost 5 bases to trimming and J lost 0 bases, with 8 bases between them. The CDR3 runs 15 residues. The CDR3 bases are TGTGCCATCAGTCCCCACAGCTCTGGGGCCAACGTCCTGACTTTC. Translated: CAISPHSSGANVLTF.

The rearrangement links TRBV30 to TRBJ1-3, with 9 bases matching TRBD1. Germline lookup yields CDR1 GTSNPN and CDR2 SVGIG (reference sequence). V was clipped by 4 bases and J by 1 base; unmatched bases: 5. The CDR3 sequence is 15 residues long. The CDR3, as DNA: TGTGCCTGGACACGGGACAGGGTTTCTGGAAACACCATATATTTT. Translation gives CAWTRDRVSGNTIYF. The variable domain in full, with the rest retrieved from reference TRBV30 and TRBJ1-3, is SQTIHQWPATLVQPVGSPLSLECTVEGTSNPNLYWYRQAAGRGLQLLFYSVGIGQISSEVPQNLSASRPQDRQFILSSKKLLLSDSGFYLCAWTRDRVSGNTIYFGEGSWLTVV.

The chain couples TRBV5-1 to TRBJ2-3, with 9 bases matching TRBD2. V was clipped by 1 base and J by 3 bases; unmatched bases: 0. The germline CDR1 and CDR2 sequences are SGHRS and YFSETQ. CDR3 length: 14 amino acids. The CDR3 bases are TGCGCCAGCAGCTTGACTAGCGGGACAGATACGCAGTATTTT. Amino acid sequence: CASSLTSGTDTQYF. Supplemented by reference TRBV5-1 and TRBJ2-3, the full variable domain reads KAGVTQTPRYLIKTRGQQVTLSCSPISGHRSVSWYQQTPGQGLQFLFEYFSETQRNKGNFPGRFSGRQFSNSRSEMNVSTLELGDSALYLCASSLTSGTDTQYFGPGTRLTVL.

CDR3 sequence (DNA): TGTGCCAGCAAACCCGCCGTCTACGAAAAACTGTTTTTT. Its protein product is CASKPAVYEKLFF. The chain couples TRBV12-3 or TRBV12-4 to TRBJ1-4; D call uncertain. Trimming left V 7 bases short and J 8 bases short, with 14 bases between. The CDR3 totals 13 residues.

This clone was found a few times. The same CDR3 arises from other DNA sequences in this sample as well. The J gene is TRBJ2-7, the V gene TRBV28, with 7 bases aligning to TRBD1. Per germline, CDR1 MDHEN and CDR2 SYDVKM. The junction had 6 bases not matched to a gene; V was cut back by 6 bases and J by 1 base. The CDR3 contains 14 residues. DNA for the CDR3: TGTGCCAGCAGCACCGGGACAGAGTCCTACGAGCAGTACTTC. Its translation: CASSTGTESYEQYF.

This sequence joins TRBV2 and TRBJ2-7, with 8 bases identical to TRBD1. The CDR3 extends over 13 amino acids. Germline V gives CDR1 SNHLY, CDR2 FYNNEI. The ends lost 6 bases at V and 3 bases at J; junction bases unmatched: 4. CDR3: CASRSDRGYEQYV. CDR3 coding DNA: TGTGCCAGCAGGAGTGACAGGGGCTACGAGCAGTACGTC.

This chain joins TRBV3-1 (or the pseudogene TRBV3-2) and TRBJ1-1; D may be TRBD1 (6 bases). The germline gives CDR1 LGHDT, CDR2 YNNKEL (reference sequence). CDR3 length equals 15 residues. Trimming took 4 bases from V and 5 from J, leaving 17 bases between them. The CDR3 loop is CASSRYTTGLTEAFF. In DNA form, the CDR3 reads TGTGCCAGCAGCCGGTATACTACAGGGTTGACTGAAGCTTTCTTT.

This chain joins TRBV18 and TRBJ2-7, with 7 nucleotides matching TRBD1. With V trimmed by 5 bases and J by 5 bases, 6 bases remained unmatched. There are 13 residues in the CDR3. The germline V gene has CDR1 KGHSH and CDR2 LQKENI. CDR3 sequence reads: CASSTSTGNEQYF. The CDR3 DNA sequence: TGTGCCAGCTCAACCTCGACAGGGAACGAGCAGTACTTC.

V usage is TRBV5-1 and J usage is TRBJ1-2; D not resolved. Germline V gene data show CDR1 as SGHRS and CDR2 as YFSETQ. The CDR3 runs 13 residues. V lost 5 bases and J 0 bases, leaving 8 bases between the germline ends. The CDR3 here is CASRALTNYGYTF. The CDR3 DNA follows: TGCGCCAGCAGGGCATTGACTAACTATGGCTACACCTTC.

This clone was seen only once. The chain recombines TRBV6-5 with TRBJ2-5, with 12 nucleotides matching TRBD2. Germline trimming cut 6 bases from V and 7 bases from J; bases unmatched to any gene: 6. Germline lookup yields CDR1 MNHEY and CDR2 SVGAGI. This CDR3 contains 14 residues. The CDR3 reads CASRRLAGEGTQYF. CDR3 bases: TGTGCCAGCAGGAGACTAGCGGGGGAAGGGACCCAGTACTTC.

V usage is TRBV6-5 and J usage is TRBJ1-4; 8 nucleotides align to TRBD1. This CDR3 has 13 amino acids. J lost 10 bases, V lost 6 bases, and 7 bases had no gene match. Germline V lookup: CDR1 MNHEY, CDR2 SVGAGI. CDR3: CASRITGGVKLFF. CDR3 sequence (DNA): TGTGCCAGCAGGATAACAGGGGGGGTAAAACTGTTTTTT.

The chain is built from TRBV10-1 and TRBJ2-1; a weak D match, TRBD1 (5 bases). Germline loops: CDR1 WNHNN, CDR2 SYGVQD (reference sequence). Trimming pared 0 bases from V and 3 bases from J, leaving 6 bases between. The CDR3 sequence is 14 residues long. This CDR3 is CASSESQGYNEQFF. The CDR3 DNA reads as TGCGCCAGCAGTGAGTCCCAGGGCTACAATGAGCAGTTCTTC.

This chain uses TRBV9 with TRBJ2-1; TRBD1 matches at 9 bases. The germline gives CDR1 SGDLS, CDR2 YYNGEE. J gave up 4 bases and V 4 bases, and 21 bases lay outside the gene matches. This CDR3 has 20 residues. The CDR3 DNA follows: TGTGCCAGCAGCCTACGTTGGGGACAGGGCTTTACCCAAAGTTACAATGAGCAGTTCTTC. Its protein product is CASSLRWGQGFTQSYNEQFF.

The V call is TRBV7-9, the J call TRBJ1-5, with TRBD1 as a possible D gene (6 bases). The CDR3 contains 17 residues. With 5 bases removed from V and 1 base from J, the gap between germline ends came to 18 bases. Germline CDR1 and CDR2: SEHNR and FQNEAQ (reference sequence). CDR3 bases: TGTGCCAGCAGCCAAGGTGGAGGGGGACTAAGCAATCAGCCCCAGCATTTT. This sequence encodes CASSQGGGGLSNQPQHF.

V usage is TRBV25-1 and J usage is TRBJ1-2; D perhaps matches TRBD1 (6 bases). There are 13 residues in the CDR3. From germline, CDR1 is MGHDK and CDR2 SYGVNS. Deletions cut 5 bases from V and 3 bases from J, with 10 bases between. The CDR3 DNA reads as TGTGCCAGCAGTCGGACAGCATACTATGGCTACACCTTC. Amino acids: CASSRTAYYGYTF.

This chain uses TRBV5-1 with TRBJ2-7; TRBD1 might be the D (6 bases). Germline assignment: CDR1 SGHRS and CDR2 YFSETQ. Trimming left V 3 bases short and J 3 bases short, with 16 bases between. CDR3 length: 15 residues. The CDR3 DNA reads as TGCGCCAGCAGCTCCAGGGGCAGGAGAAACTACGAGCAGTACGTC. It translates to CASSSRGRRNYEQYV.

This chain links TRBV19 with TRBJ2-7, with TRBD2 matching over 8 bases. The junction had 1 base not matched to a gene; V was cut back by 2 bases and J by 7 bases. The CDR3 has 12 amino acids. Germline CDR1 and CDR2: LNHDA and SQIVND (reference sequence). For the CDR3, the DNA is TGTGCCAGTAGTATACGGGAGGGTGAGCAGTACTTC. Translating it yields CASSIREGEQYF.

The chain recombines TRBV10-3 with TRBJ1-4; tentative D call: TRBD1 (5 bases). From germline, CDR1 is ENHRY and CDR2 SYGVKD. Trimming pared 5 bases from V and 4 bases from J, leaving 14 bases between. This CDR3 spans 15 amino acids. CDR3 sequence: CAISLRRGDNEKLFF. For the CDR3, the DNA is TGTGCCATCAGTCTCAGGCGGGGGGATAATGAAAAACTGTTTTTT.

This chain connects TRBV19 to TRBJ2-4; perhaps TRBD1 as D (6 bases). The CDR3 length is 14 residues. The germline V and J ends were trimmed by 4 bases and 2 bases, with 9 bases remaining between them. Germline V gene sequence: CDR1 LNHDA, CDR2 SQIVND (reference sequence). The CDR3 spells CASSTQGSKNIQYF. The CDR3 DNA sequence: TGTGCCAGTAGTACCCAGGGGTCCAAAAACATTCAGTACTTC.

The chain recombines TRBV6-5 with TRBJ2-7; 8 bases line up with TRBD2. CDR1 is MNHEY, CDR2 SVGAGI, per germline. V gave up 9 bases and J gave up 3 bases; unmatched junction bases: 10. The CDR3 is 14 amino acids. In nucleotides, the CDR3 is TGTGCCAGTTCGAGGGGACTAGAAGACTACGAGCAGTACTTC. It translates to CASSRGLEDYEQYF.